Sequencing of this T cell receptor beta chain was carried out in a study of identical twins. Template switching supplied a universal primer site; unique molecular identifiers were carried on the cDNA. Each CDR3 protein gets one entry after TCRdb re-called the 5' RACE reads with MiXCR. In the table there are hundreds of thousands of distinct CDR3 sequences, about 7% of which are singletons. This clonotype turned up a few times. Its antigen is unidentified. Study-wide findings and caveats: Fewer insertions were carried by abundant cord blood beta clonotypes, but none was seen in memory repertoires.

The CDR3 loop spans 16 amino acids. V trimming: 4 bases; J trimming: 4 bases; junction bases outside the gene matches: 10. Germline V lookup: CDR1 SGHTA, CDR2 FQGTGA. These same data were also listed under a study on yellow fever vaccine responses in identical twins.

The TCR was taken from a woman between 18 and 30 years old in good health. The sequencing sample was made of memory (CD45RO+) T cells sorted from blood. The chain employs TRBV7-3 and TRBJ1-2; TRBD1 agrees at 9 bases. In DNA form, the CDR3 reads TGTGCCAGCAGCTCCAACCCCGGGACAGGGCTCTATGGCTACACCTTC. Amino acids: CASSSNPGTGLYGYTF. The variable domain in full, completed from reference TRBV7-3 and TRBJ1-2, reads GAGVSQTPSNKVTEKGKYVELRCDPISGHTALYWYRQSLGQGPEFLIYFQGTGAADDSGLPNDRFFAVRPEGSVSTLKIQRTERGDSAVYLCASSSNPGTGLYGYTFGSGTRLTVV.